The rows below give T cell receptor beta chains drawn from one sample of a study of shared clonotypes between healthy human individuals. Profiling relied on immunoSEQ multiplex PCR, and the TCRdb table lists in-frame clones only, not all of them. Here the sample spans 650,000 to 700,000 clones, about 90% being singletons. Input material: memory CD8+ T cells from PBMCs. These receptors were collected from a man aged 18 to 29 in good health. Some clones in this sample may be carry-over from other donors' samples. The CDR3 runs from the conserved cysteine through the conserved F or W. The D gene is left open where the match is weak. Not all rows give a size; the values are once, few, many and, for expanded clones, a class.

V	size	J	D	DNA	CDR3
TRBV7-2	once	TRBJ2-7	TRBD1	TGTGCCAGCAGCTTCCTCGGACAGGGCTCCTACGAGCAGTACTTC	CASSFLGQGSYEQYF
TRBV7-8	.	TRBJ1-2	.	TGTGCCAGCAGCTTAGGGGCGAGCAGTCGCTATGGCTACACCTTC	CASSLGASSRYGYTF
TRBV7-6	few	TRBJ2-1	.	TGTGCCAGCAGCTTAGGAAAAACTGAGCAGTTCTTC	CASSLGKTEQFF
TRBV19	few	TRBJ1-2	TRBD1	TGTGCCAGTAGCATGTATTTCTCCGGGACAGGTATCTATGGCTACACCTTC	CASSMYFSGTGIYGYTF
TRBV19	.	TRBJ2-3	.	TGTGCCAGTAGTATCGTTCCCGAGACACCAGCCCCAGATACGCAGTATTTT	CASSIVPETPAPDTQYF
TRBV15	.	TRBJ1-2	TRBD1	TGTGCCACCAGCAACGACAGGGATCTGGGGGTTGGTTACACCTTC	CATSNDRDLGVGYTF
TRBV7-8	.	TRBJ1-2	TRBD1	TGTGCCAGCAGCTTAGGAGGGAGCGGGACAGGGACGGGCTACACCTTC	CASSLGGSGTGTGYTF
TRBV28	.	TRBJ2-1	TRBD2	TGTGCCAGCAGTATACCGACTAGCGGGAGGGCGTTGAGCTCCTACAATGAGCAGTTCTTC	CASSIPTSGRALSSYNEQFF
TRBV6-4	.	TRBJ2-1	.	TGTGCCAGCAGTGTTAGCGCCAGTTCGTACAATGAGCAGTTCTTC	CASSVSASSYNEQFF
TRBV10-3	.	TRBJ2-3	.	TGTGCCATCAGTGACTTCGCCGGAGGTGTAACAGATACGCAGTATTTT	CAISDFAGGVTDTQYF
TRBV28	once	TRBJ2-1	TRBD2	TGTGCCAGCAGTTTACCGGGACTATCTATTCCGTTCTTC	CASSLPGLSIPFF
TRBV28	.	TRBJ1-1	.	TGTGCCAGCAGTTTTGGACGGTTGAACACTGAAGCTTTCTTT	CASSFGRLNTEAFF
TRBV6-1	.	TRBJ2-3	.	TGTGCCAGCAGTCTCACCGCGGCACGCACAGATACGCAGTATTTT	CASSLTAARTDTQYF
TRBV28	few	TRBJ2-1	TRBD2	TGTGCCAGCAGTTCCACGATGACTAGCGGGGTCTTC	CASSSTMTSGVF
TRBV4-3	once	TRBJ1-1	.	TGCGCCAGCAGCCAATCCGACACCTCTTCAACCGAAGCTTTCTTT	CASSQSDTSSTEAFF
TRBV6-6	.	TRBJ1-2	.	TGTGCCACCAACCTGGGGGGCTACACCTTC	CATNLGGYTF